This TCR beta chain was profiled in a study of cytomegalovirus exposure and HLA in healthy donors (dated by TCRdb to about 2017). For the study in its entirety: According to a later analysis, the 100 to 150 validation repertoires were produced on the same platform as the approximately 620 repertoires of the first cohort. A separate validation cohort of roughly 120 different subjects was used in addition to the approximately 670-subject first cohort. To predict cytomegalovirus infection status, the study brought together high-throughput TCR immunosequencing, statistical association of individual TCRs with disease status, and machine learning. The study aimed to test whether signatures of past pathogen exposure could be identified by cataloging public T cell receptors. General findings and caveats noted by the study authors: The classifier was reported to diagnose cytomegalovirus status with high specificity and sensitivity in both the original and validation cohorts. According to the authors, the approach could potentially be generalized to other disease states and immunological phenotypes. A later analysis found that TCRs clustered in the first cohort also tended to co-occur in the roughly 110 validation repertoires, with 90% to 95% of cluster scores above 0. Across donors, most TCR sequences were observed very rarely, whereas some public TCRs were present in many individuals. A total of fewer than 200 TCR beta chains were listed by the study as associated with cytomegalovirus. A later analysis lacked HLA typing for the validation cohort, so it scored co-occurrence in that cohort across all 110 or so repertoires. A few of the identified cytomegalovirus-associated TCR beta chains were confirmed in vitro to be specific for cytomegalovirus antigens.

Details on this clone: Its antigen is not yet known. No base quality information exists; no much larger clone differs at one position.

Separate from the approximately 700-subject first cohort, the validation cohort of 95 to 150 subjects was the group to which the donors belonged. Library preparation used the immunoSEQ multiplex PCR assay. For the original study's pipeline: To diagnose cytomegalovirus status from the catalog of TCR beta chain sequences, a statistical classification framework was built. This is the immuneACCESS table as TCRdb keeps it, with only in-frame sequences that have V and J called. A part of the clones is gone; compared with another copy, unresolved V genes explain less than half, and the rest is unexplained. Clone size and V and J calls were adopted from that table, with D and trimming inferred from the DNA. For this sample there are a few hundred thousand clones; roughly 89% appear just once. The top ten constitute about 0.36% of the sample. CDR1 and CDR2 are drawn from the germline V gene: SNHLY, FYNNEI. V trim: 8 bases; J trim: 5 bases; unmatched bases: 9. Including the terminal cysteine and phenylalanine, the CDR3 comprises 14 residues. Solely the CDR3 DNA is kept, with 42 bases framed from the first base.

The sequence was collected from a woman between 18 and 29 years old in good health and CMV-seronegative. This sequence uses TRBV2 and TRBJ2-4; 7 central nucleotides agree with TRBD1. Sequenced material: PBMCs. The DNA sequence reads TGTGCCAGCCTCCTTGGGCAGGGGGAAAACATTCAGTACTTC. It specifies CASLLGQGENIQYF. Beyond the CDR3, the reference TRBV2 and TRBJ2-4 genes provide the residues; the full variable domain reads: EPEVTQTPSHQVTQMGQEVILRCVPISNHLYFYWYRQILGQKVEFLVSFYNNEISEKSEIFDDQFSVERPDGSNFTLKIRSTKLEDSAMYFCASLLGQGENIQYFGAGTRLSVL.